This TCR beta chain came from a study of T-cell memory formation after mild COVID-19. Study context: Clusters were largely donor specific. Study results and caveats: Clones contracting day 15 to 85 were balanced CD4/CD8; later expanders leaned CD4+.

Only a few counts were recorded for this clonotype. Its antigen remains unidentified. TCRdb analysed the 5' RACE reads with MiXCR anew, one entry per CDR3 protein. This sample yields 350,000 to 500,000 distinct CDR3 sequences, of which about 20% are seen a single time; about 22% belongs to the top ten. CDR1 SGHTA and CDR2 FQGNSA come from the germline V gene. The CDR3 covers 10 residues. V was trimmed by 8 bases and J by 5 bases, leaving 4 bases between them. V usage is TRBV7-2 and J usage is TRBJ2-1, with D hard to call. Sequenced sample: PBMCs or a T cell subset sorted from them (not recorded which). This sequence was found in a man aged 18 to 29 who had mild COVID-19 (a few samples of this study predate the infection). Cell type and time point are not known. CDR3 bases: TGTGCCAGCGTAAACAATGAGCAGTTCTTC. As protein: CASVNNEQFF.